This is a list of T cell receptor beta chains from one sample in a study of low-dose radiotherapy and immunotherapy resistance in tumors. TCRdb re-analysed the reads in MiXCR, keeping a single row per CDR3 protein. This table holds around 99,000 distinct CDR3 sequences, more than 8% found once. The material sequenced was PBMCs, taken before treatment. The receptor set was obtained from a male donor with prostate cancer. The CDR3 runs from the conserved cysteine through the conserved F or W. A row's size may be missing; if present it is once, few, many or a size class.

12,TRBV29-1,.,TRBJ2-7,CSVVKGTYEQYF
14,TRBV5-1,many,TRBJ2-2,CASSFWGSSGELFF
16,TRBV5-4,.,TRBJ2-1,CASTVSGSSFSREQFF
14,TRBV7-2,many,TRBJ2-3,CASSSGTTPWAQYF
13,TRBV10-3,.,TRBJ1-2,CATHVGQERGYTF
16,TRBV7-2,many,TRBJ2-2,CASSLVQGIGTGELFF
16,TRBV28,many,TRBJ2-1,CASKAGGTLPHNEQFF
16,TRBV2,many,TRBJ2-2,CASRYGLAESTGELFF
14,TRBV28,many,TRBJ2-1,CASSLRTLMNEQFF
13,TRBV29-1,many,TRBJ2-7,CSVRTGEDYEQYF
14,TRBV7-2,many,TRBJ1-5,CASSRDGSYQPQHF
13,TRBV29-1,many,TRBJ1-1,CSAGGQYVTEAFF
14,TRBV20-1,.,TRBJ2-5,CSARGPGSQETQYF
17,TRBV23-1,many,TRBJ2-2,CASSHSTGLVNTGELFF
14,TRBV7-9,few,TRBJ1-5,CASSLKGSNQPQHF
13,TRBV6-4,many,TRBJ2-3,CASSRGSTDTQYF
15,TRBV4-1,many,TRBJ2-1,CASSTSGSSNNEQFF
13,TRBV20-1,many,TRBJ2-2,CSARVSGRWELFF
17,TRBV23-1,many,TRBJ2-7,CASSQSKPGLRSYEQYF
14,TRBV28,many,TRBJ2-2,CASVQGAQSGELFF
13,TRBV28,.,TRBJ2-1,CASRPRLGNEQFF
15,TRBV28,many,TRBJ2-7,CASSFWGGSSYEQYF
14,TRBV11-2,many,TRBJ1-2,CASSLDDRHTGYTF
16,TRBV5-3,many,TRBJ2-5,CASSLMGLRGQETQYF
11,TRBV29-1,.,TRBJ2-5,CSVSAGETQYF
12,TRBV19,many,TRBJ1-1,CASTSGGSEAFF
14,TRBV4-1,many,TRBJ2-3,CASSPQGASDTQYF
16,TRBV6-5,many,TRBJ1-5,CASSRLGLRTHQPQHF
12,TRBV7-9,many,TRBJ2-5,CASSLNKETQYF
12,TRBV9,many,TRBJ2-7,CASGKGVNEQYF
13,TRBV20-1,.,TRBJ1-2,CSARSGTGGGYTF
11,TRBV3-1,many,TRBJ2-2,CASSLHGELFF
15,TRBV5-1,many,TRBJ2-1,CASSPAGVSYNEQFF
13,TRBV5-1,many,TRBJ2-1,CASRLGPNNEQFF
14,TRBV4-1,few,TRBJ2-2,CASSPHENTGELFF
17,TRBV14,.,TRBJ2-5,CASSQVFQGPFQETQYF
15,TRBV27,many,TRBJ2-7,CASSLKSTSSYEQYF
15,TRBV7-9,many,TRBJ1-3,CASSRLDRVGNTIYF
13,TRBV2,many,TRBJ2-1,CASFRDKNWGQFF
12,TRBV28,many,TRBJ2-7,CASSLGGSEQYF
14,TRBV10-3,many,TRBJ2-2,CAISGQGGSGELFF
17,TRBV6-6,many,TRBJ1-2,CASRRGTGTRPDYGYTF